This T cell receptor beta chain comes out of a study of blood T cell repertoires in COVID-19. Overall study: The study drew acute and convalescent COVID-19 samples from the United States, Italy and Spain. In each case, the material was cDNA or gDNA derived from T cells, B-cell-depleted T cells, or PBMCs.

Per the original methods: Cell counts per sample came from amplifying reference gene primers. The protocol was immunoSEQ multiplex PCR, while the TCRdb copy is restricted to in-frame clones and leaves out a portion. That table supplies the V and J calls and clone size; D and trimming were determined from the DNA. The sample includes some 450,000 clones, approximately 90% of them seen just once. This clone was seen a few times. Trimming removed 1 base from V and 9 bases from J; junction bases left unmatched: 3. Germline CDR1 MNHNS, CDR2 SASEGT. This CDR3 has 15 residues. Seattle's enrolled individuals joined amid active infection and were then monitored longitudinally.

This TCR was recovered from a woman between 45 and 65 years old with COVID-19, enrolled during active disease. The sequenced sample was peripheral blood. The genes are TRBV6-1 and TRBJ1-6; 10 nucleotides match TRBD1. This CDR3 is CASSEVRTGGSPLHF. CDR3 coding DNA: TGTGCCAGCAGTGAAGTGAGGACAGGGGGTTCACCCCTCCACTTT.